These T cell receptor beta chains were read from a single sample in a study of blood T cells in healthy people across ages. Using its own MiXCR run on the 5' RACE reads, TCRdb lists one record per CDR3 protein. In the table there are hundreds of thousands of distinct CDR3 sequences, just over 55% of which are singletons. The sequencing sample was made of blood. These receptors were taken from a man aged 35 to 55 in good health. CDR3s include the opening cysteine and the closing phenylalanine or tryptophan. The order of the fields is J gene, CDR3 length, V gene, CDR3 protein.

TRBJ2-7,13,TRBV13,CASSFPDRDEQYF
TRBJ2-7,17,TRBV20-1,CSARDLQWKHGSYEQYF
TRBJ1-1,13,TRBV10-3,CASRSTGDTEAFF
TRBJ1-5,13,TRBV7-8,CASRTGGNQPQHF
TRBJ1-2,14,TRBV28,CASSIQGVNYGYTF
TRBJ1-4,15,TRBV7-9,CASSLYLATNEKLFF
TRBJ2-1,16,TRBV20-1,CSGRQGEGLTNNEQFF
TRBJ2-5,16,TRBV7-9,CASSLETSGFQETQYF
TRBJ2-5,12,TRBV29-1,CSVDDRGETQYF
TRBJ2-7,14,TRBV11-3,CACSFRGVDYEQYF
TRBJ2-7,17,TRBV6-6,CASSPGLHRLSSYEQYF
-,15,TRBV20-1,CSARNSGRVYYEQYF
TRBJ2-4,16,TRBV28,CASRGVEGRPLNIQYF
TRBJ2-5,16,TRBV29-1,CSALRGQGRGGQTQYF
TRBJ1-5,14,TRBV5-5,CASSYFGETQPQHF
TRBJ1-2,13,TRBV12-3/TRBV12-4,CASSEDRARGYTF
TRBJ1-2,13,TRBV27,CASSLGLDYGYTF
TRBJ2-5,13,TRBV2,CASMRDWKETQYF
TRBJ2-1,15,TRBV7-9,CASSPQGTVINEQFF
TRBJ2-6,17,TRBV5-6,CASSFGTGASGANVLTF
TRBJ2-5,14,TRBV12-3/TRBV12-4,CASSFSRPRETQYF
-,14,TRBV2,CASSDQGPGATQYF
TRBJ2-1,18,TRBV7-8,CASSPQGSYESSYNEQFF
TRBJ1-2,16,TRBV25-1,CATAGGGTGYWNGYTF
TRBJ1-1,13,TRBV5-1,CASSLQTGSEAFF
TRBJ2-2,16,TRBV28,CASNNPGLAGAGELFF